Below are 21 T cell receptor beta chains sequenced from a single sample in a study of cytomegalovirus exposure and HLA in healthy donors. The method was immunoSEQ multiplex PCR; TCRdb's version includes in-frame clones alone and lacks a portion of them. This repertoire shows over 85,000 clones, roughly 90% found once; its top ten account for about 1.5%. The sample was PBMCs. These receptors all stem from a woman aged 25 to 39 in good health and CMV-seropositive.

The rearrangement links TRBV19 to TRBJ2-2, with TRBD2 matching over 9 bases. Losses at the gene ends were 1 base for V and 2 bases for J; bases not matched to a gene: 8. The germline V gene encodes CDR1 LNHDA and CDR2 SQIVND (reference sequence). The CDR3 extends over 18 amino acids. CDR3 sequence (DNA): TGTGCCAGTAGTATAGCGGCTAGCGGGGCGGCCAACACCGGGGAGCTGTTTTTT. As protein: CASSIAASGAANTGELFF.

The CDR3 loop reads CASSTYRGAGANVLTF. CDR3 coding DNA: TGTGCCAGCAGCACCTACAGGGGTGCTGGGGCCAACGTCCTGACTTTC. The J gene is TRBJ2-6, the V gene TRBV5-4; TRBD1 agrees at 7 bases. In germline, CDR1 is SGHNT, CDR2 YYREEE (reference sequence). V dropped 4 bases and J dropped 2; count of bases not matched to a gene: 6. This CDR3 is 16 amino acids long.

The rearrangement links TRBV30 to TRBJ1-4; D may be TRBD1 (6 bases). V gave up 6 bases and J gave up 0 bases, with 11 bases separating them. Germline V gene lookup returns CDR1 GTSNPN and CDR2 SVGIG (reference sequence). The CDR3 spans 14 residues. For the CDR3, the DNA is TGTGCCTGTTGGGACACCTCAACTAATGAAAAACTGTTTTTT. Its translation is CACWDTSTNEKLFF.

The rearrangement uses TRBV23-1 and TRBJ1-2; 7 bases agree with TRBD1. TRBV23-1 is filed as an ORF, its function uncertain. The CDR3 loop spans 15 amino acids. The trim removed 2 bases at V and 2 bases at J, leaving 5 bases unmatched. CDR3 amino acids: CASSQIRQGNYGYTF. As DNA, the CDR3 is TGCGCCAGCAGTCAAATTAGACAGGGCAACTATGGCTACACCTTC.

The rearrangement joins TRBV7-6 to TRBJ2-1; D is perhaps TRBD1 (5 bases). V lost 3 bases and J lost 8, with 11 bases in between. This CDR3 comprises 13 residues. Germline-derived CDR1 and CDR2 are SGHVS and FNYEAQ. DNA of the CDR3: TGTGCCAGCAGCTTTGCAGGGCTGGATGAGCAGTTCTTC. It translates to CASSFAGLDEQFF.

The count of this clone is one. J is TRBJ2-4 and V is TRBV15; tentatively, D is TRBD1 (5 bases). Germline CDR1 and CDR2: LNHNV and YYDKDF (reference sequence). There are 12 residues in the CDR3. V lost 2 bases and J 7 bases, leaving 6 bases between the germline ends. CDR3 DNA sequence: TGTGCCACCAGCAGACACAGGAACATTCAGTACTTC. It is translated as CATSRHRNIQYF. Full variable domain (outside the CDR3, taken from reference TRBV15 and TRBJ2-4): DAMVIQNPRYQVTQFGKPVTLSCSQTLNHNVMYWYQQKSSQAPKLLFHYYDKDFNNEADTPDNFQSRRPNTSFCFLDIRSPGLGDTAMYLCATSRHRNIQYFGAGTRLSVL.

This chain uses TRBV28 with TRBJ2-7; the match to TRBD2 covers 12 bases. The CDR3 runs 14 residues. Germline trimming cut 4 bases from V and 7 bases from J; bases unmatched to any gene: 5. Germline V gives CDR1 MDHEN, CDR2 SYDVKM. The CDR3 here is CASSSSGRVGEQYF. CDR3 DNA: TGTGCCAGCAGTTCTAGCGGGAGGGTGGGGGAGCAGTACTTC.

This clone was picked up a small number of times. The gene calls are TRBV6-1 and TRBJ1-6; D gene uncertain. CDR1 MNHNS and CDR2 SASEGT come from the germline V gene. This CDR3 has 14 amino acids. V lost 3 bases and J 6 bases, leaving 9 bases between the germline ends. CDR3 DNA: TGTGCCAGCAGTGAGGTTCAGGCTAATTCACCCCTCCACTTT. It translates to CASSEVQANSPLHF.

J is TRBJ2-7 and V is TRBV6-1; TRBD1 is a possible D gene (5 bases). The CDR3 consists of 14 residues. The V end was cut by 0 bases, the J end by 4 bases, with 10 bases between. Germline loops: CDR1 MNHNS, CDR2 SASEGT. The CDR3 bases are TGTGCCAGCAGTGAAGCGACAGACGGTTACGAGCAGTACTTC. It codes for CASSEATDGYEQYF.

The chain is built from TRBV9 and TRBJ2-5, with 7 bases lining up with TRBD2. Germline V gene data show CDR1 as SGDLS and CDR2 as YYNGEE. Unmatched junction bases numbered 5, after V lost 1 base and J lost 2 bases. The CDR3 sequence is 15 residues long. The CDR3 reads CASSVMWGGQETQYF. In DNA form, the CDR3 reads TGTGCCAGCAGCGTAATGTGGGGGGGACAAGAGACCCAGTACTTC.

The rearrangement joins TRBV7-3 to TRBJ2-5; 8 bases map to TRBD2. Germline lookup yields CDR1 SGHTA and CDR2 FQGTGA. Trimming at V came to 5 bases and at J to 5 bases, leaving 1 base not matched to a gene. This CDR3 has 12 residues. CDR3 protein: CASSPSGETQYF. The CDR3 DNA sequence: TGTGCCAGCAGCCCTAGCGGGGAGACCCAGTACTTC.

DNA of the CDR3: TGTGCCAGCAGCTTAACGGGGAGGGCCGCGGAGGAGCAGTTCTTC. Amino acids: CASSLTGRAAEEQFF. This sequence joins TRBV7-3 and TRBJ2-1; 7 nucleotides agree with TRBD2. CDR3 length: 15 residues. Germline values: CDR1 SGHTA, CDR2 FQGTGA. J lost 10 bases, V lost 0 bases, and 9 bases had no gene match.

The chain combines TRBV4-3 with TRBJ2-5; TRBD2 is a possible D gene (6 bases). The V end lost 1 base, the J end lost 2 bases, and 14 bases lay between the germline ends. Germline V CDR1 and CDR2: LGHNA, YSLEER. The CDR3 extends over 16 amino acids. Here the CDR3 reads CASSQVRVAEQETQYF. The CDR3 coding sequence is TGCGCCAGCAGCCAAGTACGCGTAGCGGAGCAAGAGACCCAGTACTTC.

This clone was detected only a few times. The gene calls are TRBV7-2 and TRBJ2-7; 7 nucleotides line up with TRBD2. CDR3 length: 15 amino acids. CDR1 is SGHTA, CDR2 FQGNSA, per germline. The V segment lost 1 base and the J segment 4 bases; nucleotides outside the gene matches: 7. The CDR3 here is CASSLGLSGPYEQYF. CDR3 nucleotides: TGTGCCAGCAGCTTAGGCCTTAGCGGGCCTTACGAGCAGTACTTC.

This rearrangement joins TRBV19 to TRBJ2-1; D is ambiguous. Trimming pared 7 bases from V and 4 bases from J, leaving 26 bases between. Germline lookup yields CDR1 LNHDA and CDR2 SQIVND (reference sequence). The CDR3 is 18 residues long. The CDR3 DNA is TGTGCCAGTAAATCCCGGGTTCAATTTATCGTAAAATACAATGAGCAGTTCTTC. It is translated as CASKSRVQFIVKYNEQFF.

The chain joins TRBV4-1 to TRBJ1-1; D remains ambiguous. There are 15 residues in the CDR3. Germline V lookup: CDR1 MGHRA, CDR2 YSYEKL. Trimming took 3 bases from V and 7 from J, leaving 18 bases between them. In DNA, the CDR3 is TGCGCCAGCAGCCAGCGGGTTACATGGAGGAGTGAAGCTTTCTTT. Translation gives CASSQRVTWRSEAFF.

The V gene is TRBV28, the J gene TRBJ1-1, with 9 bases matching TRBD1. The V gene end was trimmed by 3 bases and the J gene end by 5 bases; junction bases not matched to a gene: 7. CDR3 length: 15 residues. Germline loops: CDR1 MDHEN, CDR2 SYDVKM. The CDR3 coding sequence is TGTGCCAGCAGTTTCCCGACAGGGGGAAAGACTGAAGCTTTCTTT. This encodes CASSFPTGGKTEAFF. The full variable domain, with the rest looked up from reference TRBV28 and TRBJ1-1, is DVKVTQSSRYLVKRTGEKVFLECVQDMDHENMFWYRQDPGLGLRLIYFSYDVKMKEKGDIPEGYSVSREKKERFSLILESASTNQTSMYLCASSFPTGGKTEAFFGQGTRLTVV.

This sequence joins TRBV7-2 and TRBJ1-4; unclear D gene. The V end was cut by 5 bases, the J end by 5 bases, with 15 bases between. The CDR3 is 15 amino acids. Germline V gene sequence: CDR1 SGHTA, CDR2 FQGNSA. The CDR3 DNA is TGTGCCAGCAGCCTTAGCGGGGAGAAGAATGAAAAACTGTTTTTT. Translating it yields CASSLSGEKNEKLFF. Supplemented by reference TRBV7-2 and TRBJ1-4, the full variable domain reads GAGVSQSPSNKVTEKGKDVELRCDPISGHTALYWYRQSLGQGLEFLIYFQGNSAPDKSGLPSDRFSAERTGGSVSTLTIQRTQQEDSAVYLCASSLSGEKNEKLFFGSGTQLSVL.

This clone is a singleton in its sample. J is TRBJ2-7 and V is TRBV5-6, with TRBD2 identical over 9 bases. Unmatched junction bases numbered 11, after V lost 2 bases and J lost 2 bases. This CDR3 is built from 17 residues. Germline lookup yields CDR1 SGHDT and CDR2 YYEEEE. CDR3 nucleotide sequence: TGTGCCAGCAGCTTATACAGGAGTAGCGGGGGACCCTACGAGCAGTACTTC. This encodes CASSLYRSSGGPYEQYF.

This chain links TRBV7-7 with TRBJ2-3; TRBD1 agrees at 9 bases. Trimming removed 5 bases from V and 2 bases from J; junction bases left unmatched: 5. The V gene's germline CDR1 is SSHAT and CDR2 FNYEAQ (reference sequence). The CDR3 runs 15 residues. The CDR3 region is CASSRGQGFTDTQYF. CDR3 DNA: TGTGCCAGCAGCCGCGGACAGGGGTTCACAGATACGCAGTATTTT.

The chain has TRBV4-1 and TRBJ2-5; the match to TRBD1 covers 8 bases. V lost 1 base, J lost 4 bases, and 5 bases stayed unmatched. This CDR3 is 15 amino acids long. Germline V CDR1 and CDR2: MGHRA, YSYEKL. CDR3 sequence reads: CASSQGPGTGETQYF. CDR3 DNA: TGCGCCAGCAGCCAAGGTCCCGGGACAGGAGAGACCCAGTACTTC.